The rows below give T cell receptor beta chains drawn from one sample of a study of vaccination effects on CD4 cells after COVID-19. No antigen has been assigned to these receptors. Libraries were prepared by immunoSEQ multiplex PCR; TCRdb keeps only in-frame clonotypes and omits some of them. The data show tens of thousands of clones, 70% to 80% seen once. The sequencing used CD4+ T cells from PBMCs cultured without peptide, collected before COVID-19 vaccination. The receptors were sampled from a human donor who had a prior SARS-CoV-2 infection. CDR3s include the opening cysteine and the closing phenylalanine or tryptophan. D genes are given only for firm matches. Clone size is given for some rows only: seen once, a few or many times, or a class if the clone is expanded.

V: TRBV30; D: TRBD1; J: TRBJ1-3; size: -; DNA: TGTGCCTGGTCGACAGGGTCCAGAAACACCATATATTTT; CDR3: CAWSTGSRNTIYF
V: TRBV19; D: TRBD1; J: TRBJ1-5; size: -; DNA: TGTGCCAGTACCGAAAGGGGGCCGGGCCTTCTCCGTAGCAATCAGCCCCAGCATTTT; CDR3: CASTERGPGLLRSNQPQHF
V: TRBV30; D: TRBD1; J: TRBJ1-2; size: -; DNA: TGTGCCTGGCGCCGGACAGGGGAAGGCTATGGCTACACCTTC; CDR3: CAWRRTGEGYGYTF
V: TRBV7-2; D: -; J: TRBJ1-5; size: -; DNA: TGTGCCAGCAGCTTAGCCGGGCAGGGTAGCAATCAGCCCCAGCATTTT; CDR3: CASSLAGQGSNQPQHF
V: TRBV2; D: -; J: TRBJ1-1; size: -; DNA: TGTGCCAGCAGTTACGGGGAGAACACTGAAGCTTTCTTT; CDR3: CASSYGENTEAFF
V: TRBV2; D: -; J: TRBJ2-3; size: -; DNA: TGTGCCAGCAGTGCGCGGGCTCTCTCCGATACGCAGTATTTT; CDR3: CASSARALSDTQYF
V: TRBV11-2; D: -; J: TRBJ2-7; size: -; DNA: TGTGCCAGCAGCTCGGGGAGTTACGAGCAGTACTTC; CDR3: CASSSGSYEQYF
V: TRBV27; D: TRBD1; J: TRBJ1-1; size: -; DNA: TGTGCCAGCAGTTGGACAGGGGACACTGAAGCTTTCTTT; CDR3: CASSWTGDTEAFF
V: TRBV2; D: -; J: TRBJ2-3; size: -; DNA: TGTGCCAGCAGCGAGCCCCTGATAGGCACAGATACGCAGTATTTT; CDR3: CASSEPLIGTDTQYF
V: TRBV7-9; D: TRBD1; J: TRBJ2-1; size: few; DNA: TGTGCCAGCAGCCCGGGACAGGGACCCCTTGGGTACAATGAGCAGTTCTTC; CDR3: CASSPGQGPLGYNEQFF
V: TRBV7-2; D: -; J: TRBJ1-1; size: -; DNA: TGTGCCAGCAGCTTAACGGTTGGCGGGAACACTGAAGCTTTCTTT; CDR3: CASSLTVGGNTEAFF
V: TRBV29-1; D: -; J: TRBJ2-7; size: once; DNA: TGCAGCGTTGAAGTAACGACTAGCTACGAGCAGTACTTC; CDR3: CSVEVTTSYEQYF
V: TRBV7-2; D: -; J: TRBJ1-6; size: -; DNA: TGTGCCAGCAGCTTAGCGCTCAGGGGCCGAAGCTTCTATAATTCACCCCTCCACTTT; CDR3: CASSLALRGRSFYNSPLHF
V: TRBV6-6; D: -; J: TRBJ1-3; size: -; DNA: TGTGCCAGCAGTTACGGGCAGGCCGACTCTGGAAACACCATATATTTT; CDR3: CASSYGQADSGNTIYF
V: TRBV5-1; D: -; J: TRBJ1-1; size: once; DNA: TGCGCCAGCAGCCAGACGGAGGAGGGAACTGAAGCTTTCTTT; CDR3: CASSQTEEGTEAFF
V: TRBV5-1; D: -; J: TRBJ2-5; size: -; DNA: TGCGCCAGCAGCTTGATACCGGGCGGAGGACAAGAGACCCAGTACTTC; CDR3: CASSLIPGGGQETQYF
V: TRBV7-2; D: -; J: TRBJ2-7; size: -; DNA: TGTGCCAGCAGCTTTTCGAGTACTAGTTCCTACGAGCAGTACTTC; CDR3: CASSFSSTSSYEQYF
V: TRBV28; D: TRBD2; J: TRBJ2-2; size: -; DNA: TGTGCCAGCAGATGGGGACTAGCGATCGCCGGGGAGCTGTTTTTT; CDR3: CASRWGLAIAGELFF
V: TRBV9; D: -; J: TRBJ1-2; size: -; DNA: TGTGCCAGCAGCGCCGCCCAGGGGCCTAACTATGGCTACACCTTC; CDR3: CASSAAQGPNYGYTF
V: TRBV19; D: TRBD2; J: TRBJ2-2; size: -; DNA: TGTGCCAGTAAAGTGCGGGAGGGCGGCTGGGAGCTGTTTTTT; CDR3: CASKVREGGWELFF
V: TRBV7-9; D: TRBD1; J: TRBJ1-2; size: -; DNA: TGTGCCAGCAGCTCCTACACAGGGGACGGCTACACCTTC; CDR3: CASSSYTGDGYTF
V: TRBV7-8; D: -; J: TRBJ2-2; size: -; DNA: TGTGCCAGCAGCTCTAATTTATGGGGACGGAACACCGGGGAGCTGTTTTTT; CDR3: CASSSNLWGRNTGELFF
V: TRBV18; D: -; J: TRBJ1-1; size: -; DNA: TGTGCCAGCTCACCCCGTCAGCATTCAAACACTGAAGCTTTCTTT; CDR3: CASSPRQHSNTEAFF
V: TRBV2; D: TRBD1; J: TRBJ2-1; size: -; DNA: TGTGCCAGCAGACAGGGGGCGAATGAGCAGTTCTTC; CDR3: CASRQGANEQFF
V: TRBV19; D: TRBD1; J: TRBJ2-2; size: -; DNA: TGTGCCAGTAAGGGACAGGGGATCACCGGGGAGCTGTTTTTT; CDR3: CASKGQGITGELFF
V: TRBV27; D: -; J: TRBJ2-7; size: -; DNA: TGTGCCAGCAGTTTCATCCCGAGCTCCTACGAGCAGTACTTC; CDR3: CASSFIPSSYEQYF
V: TRBV13; D: TRBD2; J: TRBJ2-1; size: -; DNA: TGTGCCAGCAGCTCTCCGCTAGCGGGGAATGAGCAGTTCTTC; CDR3: CASSSPLAGNEQFF
V: TRBV4-2; D: -; J: TRBJ1-2; size: -; DNA: TGTGCCAGCAGCCAAGATTCAGGGGAGGACTATGGCTACACCTTC; CDR3: CASSQDSGEDYGYTF
V: TRBV4-1; D: TRBD2; J: TRBJ2-5; size: -; DNA: TGCGCCAGCAGCCCCCGACTTAGCGGGGAAGGTGAAGAGACCCAGTACTTC; CDR3: CASSPRLSGEGEETQYF
V: TRBV6-5; D: -; J: TRBJ2-7; size: -; DNA: TGTGCCAGCAGGAAGAACGACAACTACGAGCAGTACTTC; CDR3: CASRKNDNYEQYF
V: TRBV5-4; D: -; J: TRBJ2-5; size: -; DNA: TGTGCCAGCAGCCGAAGGGGGGGACAGTACGAGACCCAGTACTTC; CDR3: CASSRRGGQYETQYF
V: TRBV15; D: -; J: TRBJ2-1; size: once; DNA: TGTGCCACCGAATCAGGGGTATCCTACAATGAGCAGTTCTTC; CDR3: CATESGVSYNEQFF
V: TRBV5-4; D: -; J: TRBJ1-2; size: -; DNA: TGTGCCAGCAGTCAGGAGGGCAGGAACTATGGCTACACCTTC; CDR3: CASSQEGRNYGYTF
V: TRBV5-6; D: -; J: TRBJ2-1; size: -; DNA: TGTGCCAGCAGCGGAGTGGGGAATTATGAGCAGTTCTTC; CDR3: CASSGVGNYEQFF
V: TRBV10-3; D: -; J: TRBJ2-5; size: -; DNA: TGTGCCATCAGTGAGGGACAGCCTGAGACCCAGTACTTC; CDR3: CAISEGQPETQYF
V: TRBV3-1/TRBV3-2; D: -; J: TRBJ2-7; size: once; DNA: TGTGCCAGCAGCCAAGATCTTCGCGAGCAGTACTTC; CDR3: CASSQDLREQYF
V: TRBV2; D: TRBD1; J: TRBJ2-7; size: -; DNA: TGTGCCAGCAGTGAACAGGGGGCCTTATACGAGCAGTACTTC; CDR3: CASSEQGALYEQYF